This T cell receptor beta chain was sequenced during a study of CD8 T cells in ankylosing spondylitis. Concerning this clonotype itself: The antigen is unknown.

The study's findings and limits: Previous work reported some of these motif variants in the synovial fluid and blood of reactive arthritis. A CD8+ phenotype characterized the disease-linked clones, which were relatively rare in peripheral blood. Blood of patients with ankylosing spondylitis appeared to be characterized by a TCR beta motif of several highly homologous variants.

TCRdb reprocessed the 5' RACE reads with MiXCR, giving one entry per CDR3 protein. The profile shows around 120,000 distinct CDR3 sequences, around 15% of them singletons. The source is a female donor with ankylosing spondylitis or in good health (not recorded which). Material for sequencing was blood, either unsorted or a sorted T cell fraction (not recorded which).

In DNA form, the CDR3 reads TGCAGTGCCGGACTAGCGGGTTTCAATGAGCAGTTCTTC. Amino acids: CSAGLAGFNEQFF. The V gene is TRBV20-1, the J gene TRBJ2-1; 11 bases are a match to TRBD2. The length of the CDR3 is 13 residues. Germline trimming cut 6 bases from V and 6 bases from J; bases unmatched to any gene: 4. Germline V gene lookup returns CDR1 DFQATT and CDR2 SNEGSKA (reference sequence).